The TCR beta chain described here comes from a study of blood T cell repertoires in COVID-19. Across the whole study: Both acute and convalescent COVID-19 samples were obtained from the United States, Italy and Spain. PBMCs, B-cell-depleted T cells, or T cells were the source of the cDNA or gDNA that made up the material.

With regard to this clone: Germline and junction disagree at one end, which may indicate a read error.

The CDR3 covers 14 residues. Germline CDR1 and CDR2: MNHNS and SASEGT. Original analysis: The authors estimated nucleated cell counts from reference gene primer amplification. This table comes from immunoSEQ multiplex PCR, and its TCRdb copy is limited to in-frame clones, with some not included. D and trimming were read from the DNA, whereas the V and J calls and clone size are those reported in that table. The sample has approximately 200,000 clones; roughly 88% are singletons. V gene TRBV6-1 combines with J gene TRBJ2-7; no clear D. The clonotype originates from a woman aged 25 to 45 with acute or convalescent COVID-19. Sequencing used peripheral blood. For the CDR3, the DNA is TGTGCCAGCAGTGAATCGTGGGCCTCTTTATCCTCCCTCTTC. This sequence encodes CASSESWASLSSLF.